These T cell receptor beta chains were read from a single sample in a study of spatial heterogeneity in lung cancer. TCRdb called the 5' RACE reads again in MiXCR, with one record for every CDR3 protein. Of some 100,000 distinct CDR3 sequences in the sample, 9.5% to 15% are singletons; the top ten hold roughly 41%. The input for sequencing was PBMCs, taken at surgery. The source of these receptors is a male donor with early-stage non-small cell lung cancer. CDR3s include the opening cysteine and the closing phenylalanine or tryptophan. D genes are given only for firm matches. Expanded clones are given a class, and other clones once, few, many or no size at all.

cdr3_aa	cdr3_nt	v_call	d_call	j_call	clone_size
CASSLRSPLHF	TGTGCCAGCTCTCTTCGTTCACCCCTCCACTTT	TRBV6-6	NA	TRBJ1-6	many
CSASHGASYEQYF	TGCAGTGCTAGCCACGGCGCGTCCTACGAGCAGTACTTC	TRBV20-1	NA	TRBJ2-7	NA
CASSLGTGKLFF	TGTGCCAGCAGCTTAGGGACGGGAAAACTGTTTTTT	TRBV7-8	NA	TRBJ1-4	NA
CATSDWTGYEQYF	TGTGCCACCAGTGACTGGACAGGCTACGAGCAGTACTTC	TRBV24-1	TRBD1	TRBJ2-7	NA
CASSSGTVFTDTQYF	TGTGCCAGCAGCTCAGGGACAGTTTTCACAGATACGCAGTATTTT	TRBV7-2	TRBD1	TRBJ2-3	NA
CASSLVFRDREETQYF	TGTGCCAGCAGTTTAGTATTCCGGGACAGGGAAGAGACCCAGTACTTC	TRBV12-3/TRBV12-4	TRBD1	TRBJ2-5	few
CASSLVGGVNQPQHF	TGTGCCAGCAGTTTGGTAGGGGGTGTCAATCAGCCCCAGCATTTT	TRBV6-5	NA	TRBJ1-5	many
CASSLARDIYEQYF	TGCGCCAGCAGCTTGGCCCGGGACATCTACGAGCAGTACTTC	TRBV5-1	NA	TRBJ2-7	few
CASRRRGRNNEKLFF	TGTGCCAGCAGACGAAGGGGGCGAAATAATGAAAAACTGTTTTTT	TRBV12-3/TRBV12-4	TRBD1	TRBJ1-4	NA
CASTLMGAGGNNEQFF	TGTGCCAGCACCCTTATGGGGGCAGGGGGTAACAATGAGCAGTTCTTC	TRBV7-2	TRBD1	TRBJ2-1	NA
CASSLVGRGGNQPQHF	TGTGCCAGCAGCTTAGTGGGCAGGGGCGGCAATCAGCCCCAGCATTTT	TRBV7-6	NA	TRBJ1-5	few
CASSLYSGRTIYEQFF	TGTGCCAGCAGCTTATATTCCGGGAGAACCATCTATGAGCAGTTCTTC	TRBV12-3/TRBV12-4	NA	TRBJ2-1	NA
CAITGRDRGEQYF	TGTGCCATCACAGGTCGGGACAGGGGCGAGCAGTACTTC	TRBV10-3	TRBD1	TRBJ2-7	NA
CASSIGWAQFF	TGTGCCAGTAGTATTGGGTGGGCCCAGTTCTTC	TRBV19	NA	TRBJ2-1	NA
CSARDPSISGGQYEQYF	TGCAGTGCTAGAGATCCTTCAATTAGCGGGGGGCAATACGAGCAGTACTTC	TRBV20-1	TRBD2	TRBJ2-7	few
CASSPRPSYEQYF	TGTGCCAGCAGTCCGCGCCCTTCCTACGAGCAGTACTTC	TRBV27	NA	TRBJ2-7	NA
CASSVATGNTIYF	TGTGCCAGCAGCGTTGCTACTGGAAACACCATATATTTT	TRBV9	NA	TRBJ1-3	few
CATSESGQGGINYGYTF	TGTGCCACCAGTGAGTCAGGACAGGGGGGCATTAACTATGGCTACACCTTC	TRBV24-1	TRBD1	TRBJ1-2	few
CATSDLVRGRGDEQFF	TGTGCCACCAGTGATTTGGTCAGGGGGCGCGGGGATGAGCAGTTCTTC	TRBV24-1	TRBD1	TRBJ2-1	few
CVADSTNTGELFF	TGTGTCGCGGACAGCACGAACACCGGGGAGCTGTTTTTT	TRBV28	NA	TRBJ2-2	NA
CSARGAIRQGANEQFF	TGCAGTGCTAGAGGTGCTATTCGACAGGGGGCAAATGAGCAGTTCTTC	TRBV20-1	TRBD1	TRBJ2-1	NA
CASSFVRLAESTDTQYF	TGTGCCAGCAGTTTTGTGAGACTAGCGGAAAGCACAGATACGCAGTATTTT	TRBV28	TRBD2	TRBJ2-3	few
CASSWTSGSPGELFF	TGTGCCAGCAGTTGGACTAGCGGGAGTCCCGGGGAGCTGTTTTTT	TRBV6-5	TRBD2	TRBJ2-2	few
CASSVGTNSYEQYF	TGTGCCAGCAGTGTCGGGACAAACTCCTACGAGCAGTACTTC	TRBV9	NA	TRBJ2-7	NA
CASSVLDREETQYF	TGTGCCAGCAGCGTCCTTGACAGAGAAGAGACCCAGTACTTC	TRBV5-6	NA	TRBJ2-5	many
CASSSKLGPQETQYF	TGTGCCAGCAGCTCCAAGCTTGGGCCTCAAGAGACCCAGTACTTC	TRBV7-9	NA	TRBJ2-5	NA
CSATKELDRGPQYF	TGCAGTGCCACTAAGGAACTCGACAGGGGCCCCCAGTACTTC	TRBV20-1	TRBD1	TRBJ2-5	few
CASSQGTGGANYGYTF	TGCGCCAGCAGCCAGGGGACAGGCGGAGCTAACTATGGCTACACCTTC	TRBV4-3	TRBD1	TRBJ1-2	many
CASSYSRLNTEAFF	TGTGCCAGCAGTTACTCCCGTCTGAACACTGAAGCTTTCTTT	TRBV6-5	NA	TRBJ1-1	NA
CASSLDGQSSYNEQFF	TGCGCCAGCAGCTTAGACGGACAGAGCTCCTACAATGAGCAGTTCTTC	TRBV5-1	NA	TRBJ2-1	NA
CASSEGWNTGELFF	TGTGCCAGCAGTGAAGGGTGGAACACCGGGGAGCTGTTTTTT	TRBV25-1	NA	TRBJ2-2	few
CASSLVGQGSGQPQHF	TGTGCCAGCAGCTTAGTGGGACAGGGAAGTGGCCAGCCCCAGCATTTT	TRBV7-2	TRBD1	TRBJ1-5	NA
CASSPGDSRHQPQHF	TGCGCCAGCAGCCCGGGGGACAGTAGACATCAGCCCCAGCATTTT	TRBV5-1	TRBD1	TRBJ1-5	few
CASSSLGRVEHGELFF	TGTGCCAGCAGCTCCCTAGGCAGGGTTGAACACGGGGAGCTGTTTTTT	TRBV7-6	NA	TRBJ2-2	many
CASSPQTGDEQYF	TGCGCCAGCAGCCCCCAGACAGGGGACGAGCAGTACTTC	TRBV5-1	TRBD1	TRBJ2-7	few
CASSAVGGGFEQYF	TGTGCCAGCAGCGCCGTGGGGGGTGGGTTTGAGCAGTACTTC	TRBV11-2	NA	TRBJ2-7	few
CASSQVTGGDEKLFF	TGTGCCAGCAGCCAAGTCACCGGGGGAGATGAAAAACTGTTTTTT	TRBV3-1	NA	TRBJ1-4	few
CASSLGSYTDTQYF	TGTGCCAGCAGCTTAGGCTCTTACACAGATACGCAGTATTTT	TRBV11-2	NA	TRBJ2-3	few
CASRGLAGVNTGELFF	TGTGCCAGCAGAGGACTAGCGGGAGTGAACACCGGGGAGCTGTTTTTT	TRBV11-2	TRBD2	TRBJ2-2	few
CASQVDGSGDTQYF	TGCGCCAGCCAAGTCGATGGGAGTGGAGATACGCAGTATTTT	TRBV5-1	NA	TRBJ2-3	few
CASSESRGQGRAYEQYF	TGTGCCAGCAGCGAAAGTCGCGGACAGGGCAGAGCTTACGAGCAGTACTTC	TRBV7-9	TRBD1	TRBJ2-7	few
CASSLQGGRAADTQYF	TGTGCCAGCAGCTTACAAGGCGGGAGGGCTGCAGATACGCAGTATTTT	TRBV7-2	TRBD2	TRBJ2-3	few
CASSQTTGGFTEAFF	TGCGCCAGCAGCCAAACGACAGGGGGCTTCACTGAAGCTTTCTTT	TRBV4-3	TRBD1	TRBJ1-1	NA
CASSVELAQETQYF	TGCGCCAGCAGTGTAGAGCTAGCGCAAGAGACCCAGTACTTC	TRBV10-2	NA	TRBJ2-5	few
CASAGTVNTEAFF	TGTGCCAGCGCCGGGACAGTGAACACTGAAGCTTTCTTT	TRBV11-1	TRBD1	TRBJ1-1	NA
CSGRPGGSETQYF	TGCAGCGGTCGACCAGGAGGGTCGGAGACCCAGTACTTC	TRBV29-1	NA	TRBJ2-5	few
CSAPDRMHMNTEAFF	TGCAGTGCACCGGACAGGATGCACATGAACACTGAAGCTTTCTTT	TRBV20-1	TRBD1	TRBJ1-1	few
CSVRTAPGQGTTEAFF	TGCAGCGTTCGCACCGCACCGGGACAGGGTACCACTGAAGCTTTCTTT	TRBV29-1	TRBD1	TRBJ1-1	many
CAIRNDRELFF	TGTGCCATCAGAAATGACAGGGAGCTGTTTTTT	TRBV10-3	NA	TRBJ2-2	NA
CASSQDSGKSTYF	TGCGCCAGCAGCCAGGACTCCGGGAAATCCACGTATTTT	TRBV4-3	NA	TRBJ2-3	few
CASSFRGRGPPYEQYF	TGTGCCAGCAGCTTTCGCGGGAGGGGGCCCCCCTACGAGCAGTACTTC	TRBV13	TRBD2	TRBJ2-7	NA
CASAARTGAEGYTF	TGTGCCAGCGCAGCCAGGACAGGGGCGGAGGGCTACACCTTC	TRBV3-1	TRBD1	TRBJ1-2	few